The entry below gives a single TCR beta chain sequence along with its context. The specificity of this receptor is unknown. No quality values exist for individual bases; no much larger clone is one base distant. The run used an Illumina HiSeq 1500. The public reads were run again by TCRdb, first through fastp at Q25 and then through MiXCR, and only productive beta chains were kept. Entries are consolidated by CDR3 protein sequence, retaining the most common genes and DNA. Across this sample there are about 600,000 distinct CDR3 sequences, with roughly a quarter seen only once. The biggest ten clones account for roughly 8% of the sample. At the junction V is shortened by 5 bases and J by 8 bases, with 16 bases in between. Measured from the cysteine to the phenylalanine, the CDR3 is 13 residues long. Only the CDR3 portion is preserved as DNA: 39 bases, with reading frame beginning at the first base. CDR1 DFQATT and CDR2 SNEGSKA are derived from the germline V gene (reference sequence).

This entry belongs to a study of T cell repertoires in cytomegalovirus infection (dated by TCRdb to about 2019). Context from the whole study: Donor HLA type was relevant to the analysis, as public TCR beta signatures indicated carriage of CMV infection together with the matching HLA type.

Points the paper makes about the study in general: In both this cohort and an independent cohort of some 380 donors, the cumulative frequency of public TCR beta family members distinguished carriers of CMV infection plus the relevant HLA type. In the ex vivo response, HLA-C-restricted CMV-specific TCR beta clonotypes were dominant, and in two of eight donors the single most frequent clonotype came from this HLA-C-restricted group.

The sample taken for sequencing was CD8+ T cells from PBMCs. The chain is made from TRBV20-1 and TRBJ2-1; the D gene lacks a confident call. This TCR came from a human donor in good health (CMV status not recorded). Some clones in this sample may be carry-over from other donors' samples. The nucleotide sequence is TGCAGTGCTCTGAAGATGGTAAGGGATGAGCAGTTCTTC. It translates as CSALKMVRDEQFF.